This is a list of T cell receptor beta chains from one sample in a study of vaccination effects on CD4 cells after COVID-19. Their antigens remain unidentified. Using immunoSEQ multiplex PCR, the repertoire was profiled, and TCRdb retains in-frame clones only, with some absent. Of under 9,000 clones in the sample, 65% to 85% were seen once. The starting material was CD4+ T cells from PBMCs cultured with HCoV-229E spike peptides, obtained before COVID-19 vaccination. The receptors were sampled from a human donor who received a COVID-19 vaccine. CDR3s leave out the opening cysteine and the closing phenylalanine or tryptophan. Clone size appears in some rows only: once, few, many, or a class for an expanded clone.

j_call v_call clone_size cdr3_aa
TRBJ1-1 TRBV19 . ASIGQGGTEAF
TRBJ1-1 TRBV5-6 . ASSLVGTVNTEAF
TRBJ2-2 TRBV24-1 . ATRGISGDGELF
TRBJ1-6 TRBV9 . ASSVLADYNSPLH
TRBJ1-2 TRBV6-6 . ASSSEENGYT
TRBJ1-2 TRBV29-1 . SVAGGLGYT
TRBJ1-3 TRBV18 . ASSREDGSSGNTIY
TRBJ1-5 TRBV21-1 . ASSIATRDRVRGNQPQH
TRBJ2-5 TRBV4-1 once ASSQQSASGGLQETQY
TRBJ1-2 TRBV6-1 . ASSTSNYGYT
TRBJ1-2 TRBV5-4 once ASSHRQGGNYGYT
TRBJ2-5 TRBV6-1 once ASSEFAGGQETQY
TRBJ1-1 TRBV10-3 . AISESSGSPVAF
TRBJ2-7 TRBV15 . ATSREGGVYEQY
TRBJ2-7 TRBV18 . ASSTISRGQIDEQY
TRBJ1-2 TRBV18 . ASSPYRDRGGYT
TRBJ1-2 TRBV18 . ASSPGRQGGSGYT
TRBJ1-5 TRBV5-6 few ASSSRQADQPQH
TRBJ1-3 TRBV6-5 . ASSDSFYSGNTIY
TRBJ2-3 TRBV6-5 . ASSSRSGGRTDTQY
TRBJ2-4 TRBV11-2 . ASSPRQGSVAKNIQY
TRBJ2-7 TRBV5-1 . ASSLGRDYEQY
TRBJ2-5 TRBV4-1 . ASSPLRGFQETQY
TRBJ1-1 TRBV6-5 . ASSSGTSAPEAF
TRBJ1-1 TRBV5-4 large ASSLRGVEGNTEAF
TRBJ1-1 TRBV7-2 . ASSFSAFRTGGANTEAF
TRBJ2-2 TRBV20-1 . SASRTATGELF
TRBJ2-7 TRBV7-9 . ASSPGTSGDYYEQY
TRBJ2-7 TRBV5-1 . ASSLQGSSYEQY